One and the same sample provided the 9 T cell receptor beta chains below, sequenced in a study of blood T cell repertoires in COVID-19. The table came from immunoSEQ multiplex PCR; TCRdb's copy has only in-frame clones and leaves some out. Found here are nearly 200,000 clones, 84% of them singletons; the top ten hold approximately 5.1%. Source material: peripheral blood. These receptors all come from a woman in her 70s with active or convalescent COVID-19.

The chain links TRBV10-3 to TRBJ1-2, with TRBD1 matching over 7 bases. Germline V lookup: CDR1 ENHRY, CDR2 SYGVKD. J was trimmed by 5 bases and V by 1 base; bases with no gene match: 1. This CDR3 has 13 amino acids. The CDR3 here is CAISELGQYGYTF. For the CDR3, the DNA is TGTGCCATCAGTGAGTTGGGACAGTATGGCTACACCTTC.

As DNA, the CDR3 is TGTGCCAGTAGTTTACGACAGGGGAGAGGATACGAGCAGTACTTC. It encodes CASSLRQGRGYEQYF. The chain has TRBV19 and TRBJ2-7, with 8 bases aligning to TRBD1. The ends lost 5 bases at V and 4 bases at J; junction bases unmatched: 10. The CDR3 runs 15 residues. CDR1 and CDR2 from the germline V gene are LNHDA and SQIVND (reference sequence).

The chain carries TRBV10-3 and TRBJ2-7, with D possibly matching TRBD2 (5 bases). CDR1 ENHRY and CDR2 SYGVKD come from the germline V gene. CDR3 length: 12 residues. V was shortened by 6 bases and J by 3 bases, with 9 bases between the two germline ends. The DNA of the CDR3 is TGTGCCATCAGAGGCGAGGGCTACGAGCAGTACTTC. It translates to CAIRGEGYEQYF.

The chain recombines TRBV29-1 with TRBJ2-1; D gene uncertain. CDR3 length equals 14 residues. V gave up 5 bases and J gave up 5 bases, with 16 bases separating them. The germline CDR1 and CDR2 sequences are SQVTM and ANQGSEA. CDR3 region: CSVMTELIHNEQFF. CDR3 nucleotides: TGCAGCGTTATGACGGAGCTTATCCACAATGAGCAGTTCTTC.

In regard to this clone: The same CDR3 arises from other DNA sequences in this sample as well. The gene calls are TRBV6-1 and TRBJ2-7, with a weak D call TRBD2 (5 bases). The CDR3 covers 12 residues. The V end was cut by 2 bases, the J end by 4 bases, with 6 bases between. Germline-derived CDR1 and CDR2 are MNHNS and SASEGT. The CDR3, as DNA: TGTGCCAGCAGTGAATGGAGGTACGAGCAGTACTTC. This sequence encodes CASSEWRYEQYF.

CDR3 sequence reads: CASSNPKGSKVETQYF. The CDR3 nucleotides read TGTGCCAGCAGCAATCCTAAGGGGTCTAAGGTAGAGACCCAGTACTTC. J is TRBJ2-5 and V is TRBV14; possibly TRBD1 for D (5 bases). Trimming took 5 bases from V and 4 from J, leaving 20 bases between them. Germline assignment: CDR1 SGHDN and CDR2 FVKESK. The CDR3 contains 16 residues. The whole variable domain, remainder taken from reference TRBV14 and TRBJ2-5, is EAGVTQFPSHSVIEKGQTVTLRCDPISGHDNLYWYRRVMGKEIKFLLHFVKESKQDESGMPNNRFLAERTGGTYSTLKVQPAELEDSGVYFCASSNPKGSKVETQYFGPGTRLLVL.

The genes are TRBV11-2 and TRBJ1-1; unclear D gene. CDR1 and CDR2 from the germline V gene are SGHAT and FQNNGV. V lost 2 bases to trimming and J lost 6 bases, with 7 bases between them. The CDR3 length is 12 residues. The CDR3 DNA is TGTGCCAGCAGCTTACCGTCCCCTGAAGCTTTCTTT. This translates into CASSLPSPEAFF.

This chain links TRBV5-6 with TRBJ2-5, with 7 bases lining up with TRBD1. This CDR3 has 13 residues. Germline lookup yields CDR1 SGHDT and CDR2 YYEEEE. The V segment lost 1 base and the J segment 6 bases; nucleotides outside the gene matches: 3. The chain's CDR3 is CASSLNRGKTQYF. CDR3 in DNA: TGTGCCAGCAGCTTGAACAGGGGAAAGACCCAGTACTTC. Using reference TRBV5-6 and TRBJ2-5 for the parts outside the CDR3, the full variable domain is DAGVTQSPTHLIKTRGQQVTLRCSPKSGHDTVSWYQQALGQGPQFIFQYYEEEERQRGNFPDRFSGHQFPNYSSELNVNALLLGDSALYLCASSLNRGKTQYFGPGTRLLVL.

V is TRBV6-5 and J is TRBJ2-3; perhaps TRBD2 as D (5 bases). Germline V gene sequence: CDR1 MNHEY, CDR2 SVGAGI. Trimming removed 8 bases from V and 2 bases from J, with 14 bases in between. This CDR3 contains 14 residues. The CDR3 spells CASALGLNTDTQYF. DNA for the CDR3: TGTGCCAGCGCACTAGGTTTAAACACAGATACGCAGTATTTT.